A single sample is the source of the 30 T cell receptor beta chains below, sequenced in a study of T cells in Graves' hyperthyroidism and ophthalmopathy. What was amplified from RNA transcripts were TCR beta CDR3 regions. RT-PCR in the first round (using the HTBI primer set) targeted the TCR CDR3. TCRdb re-derived calls from the multiplex PCR reads in MiXCR, one entry per CDR3 protein. The sample yields about 520,000 distinct CDR3 sequences, less than 25% seen once. Sequencing used blood. The receptor set was obtained from a man between 18 and 29 years old with Graves' hyperthyroidism.

This clonotype was recorded at least ten times. The chain combines TRBV6-2 or TRBV6-3 with TRBJ1-1; no reliable D call. V shed 2 bases and J shed 5 bases, with 9 bases lying between them. CDR3 length equals 13 residues. The germline CDR1 and CDR2 sequences are MNHEY and SVGEGT. CDR3 loop: CASSYVHGTEAFF. The DNA of the CDR3 is TGTGCCAGCAGTTACGTACACGGTACTGAAGCTTTCTTT.

The chain employs TRBV30 and TRBJ1-5; a weak D match, TRBD1 (5 bases). V shed 0 bases and J shed 4 bases, with 10 bases lying between them. The CDR3 extends over 14 amino acids. Germline assignment: CDR1 GTSNPN and CDR2 SVGIG (reference sequence). CDR3 nucleotide sequence: TGTGCCTGGAGTGTACTTGGGGGTAATCAGCCCCAGCATTTT. Protein: CAWSVLGGNQPQHF.

The V gene is TRBV12-3 or TRBV12-4, the J gene TRBJ1-1, with D maybe TRBD1 (5 bases). CDR3 length equals 13 residues. V lost 5 bases and J lost 9, with 16 bases in between. CDR3 sequence: CASSGGTGPQAFF. The CDR3 region has the DNA TGTGCCAGCAGTGGAGGTACAGGCCCCCAAGCTTTCTTT.

Concerning this clonotype itself: A much larger clone is a single base away; this may be a read error. The J gene is TRBJ1-1, the V gene TRBV5-1; 7 positions match TRBD1. Germline V gene data show CDR1 as SGHRS and CDR2 as YFSETQ. CDR3 length equals 13 residues. CDR3: CASFGQANTEVFF. The CDR3 DNA is TGCGCCAGCTTTGGACAGGCGAACACTGAAGTTTTCTTT.

This clonotype was observed a handful of times. J is TRBJ1-1 and V is TRBV20-1; D possibly corresponds to TRBD1 (6 bases). The germline V gene has CDR1 DFQATT and CDR2 SNEGSKA (reference sequence). The CDR3 totals 14 residues. Trimming stripped 6 bases from V and 7 bases from J, with 21 bases between. The CDR3 region is CSAPPRTDRDEAFF. In DNA form, the CDR3 reads TGCAGTGCCCCACCTAGGACAGATCGGGATGAAGCTTTCTTT.

This clonotype has just a few counts. V is TRBV6-1 and J is TRBJ1-1; 7 bases agree with TRBD1. Trimming took 5 bases from V and 6 from J; bases not matched to a gene: 12. CDR3 size: 15 residues. Germline CDR1 and CDR2: MNHNS and SASEGT. The CDR3, as DNA: TGTGCCAGCAGTCGAATGCGGGCAGGGGGACCTGAAGCTTTCTTT. It encodes CASSRMRAGGPEAFF.

This clonotype was recorded at least ten times. This chain joins TRBV19 and TRBJ1-5; possible D gene TRBD1, 5 bases. Germline CDR1 is LNHDA and CDR2 is SQIVND (reference sequence). The germline V and J ends were trimmed by 1 base and 1 base, with 11 bases remaining between them. The CDR3 totals 16 residues. The CDR3 DNA sequence: TGTGCCAGTAGTATAGTGTGGACATCCAGCAATCAGCCCCAGCATTTT. This encodes CASSIVWTSSNQPQHF.

This clonotype showed up many times. This rearrangement joins TRBV6-5 to TRBJ1-2; D is unresolved. With 3 bases removed from V and 4 bases from J, the gap between germline ends came to 9 bases. The CDR3 has 13 residues. Germline CDR1 reads MNHEY; CDR2 reads SVGAGI. DNA of the CDR3: TGTGCCAGCAGTTATGACCTCTCCTATGGCTACACCTTC. As protein: CASSYDLSYGYTF.

This chain joins TRBV11-2 and TRBJ1-1, with D perhaps TRBD1 (5 bases). CDR3 size: 14 residues. Trimming took 4 bases from V and 2 from J, leaving 11 bases between them. Germline V CDR1 and CDR2: SGHAT, FQNNGV. DNA for the CDR3: TGTGCCAGCAGCTCCGTGGGGGGTAACACTGAAGCTTTCTTT. Translating it yields CASSSVGGNTEAFF.

The chain combines TRBV6-2 or TRBV6-3 with TRBJ1-1, with a possible D match to TRBD1 (5 bases). This CDR3 comprises 14 residues. The V and J ends lost 6 bases and 5 bases respectively, with 16 bases between them. Germline values: CDR1 MNHEY, CDR2 SVGEGT. CDR3 protein: CASSPGPAGTEAFF. CDR3 in DNA: TGTGCCAGCAGCCCGGGACCCGCTGGGACTGAAGCTTTCTTT.

This clonotype was counted at least ten times. This chain links TRBV28 with TRBJ2-7; 11 positions agree with TRBD2. The CDR3 spans 16 residues. V was clipped by 10 bases and J by 2 bases; unmatched bases: 13. Germline lookup yields CDR1 MDHEN and CDR2 SYDVKM. The CDR3 spells CATNPLLAGGTYEQYF. The CDR3 DNA sequence: TGTGCCACAAACCCCCTCCTAGCGGGGGGCACCTACGAGCAGTACTTC.

Notes on this clonotype: Possible read error: a much larger clone is one base away. The chain couples TRBV12-3 or TRBV12-4 to TRBJ2-2, with 7 bases fitting TRBD2. This CDR3 comprises 13 residues. The CDR3 DNA reads as TGTGCCAGCAGTGCTAGCGGCCTCGGGGAGCTGTGTTTT. Translation: CASSASGLGELCF.

This clonotype was recorded many times. CDR3 in amino acids: CASSEMAGVETQYF. The CDR3 region has the DNA TGTGCCAGCAGTGAAATGGCAGGGGTAGAGACCCAGTACTTC. The rearrangement links TRBV6-1 to TRBJ2-5; TRBD1 is a possible D gene (6 bases). The CDR3 extends over 14 amino acids. The V gene's germline CDR1 is MNHNS and CDR2 SASEGT. V shed 2 bases and J shed 4 bases, with 11 bases lying between them.

This clonotype has ten or more counts. This sequence joins TRBV7-3 and TRBJ1-5; 10 positions agree with TRBD1. V shed 4 bases, J shed 1 base, and the junction held 4 bases outside the gene matches. In germline, CDR1 is SGHTA, CDR2 FQGTGA. CDR3 length: 16 residues. The CDR3 DNA sequence: TGTGCCAGCAGCTGGGACAGGGGTGGGAGCAATCAGCCCCAGCATTTT. Its translation is CASSWDRGGSNQPQHF. Using reference TRBV7-3 and TRBJ1-5 for the parts outside the CDR3, the full variable domain is GAGVSQTPSNKVTEKGKYVELRCDPISGHTALYWYRQSLGQGPEFLIYFQGTGAADDSGLPNDRFFAVRPEGSVSTLKIQRTERGDSAVYLCASSWDRGGSNQPQHFGDGTRLSIL.

The chain is built from TRBV14 and TRBJ2-7, with 13 bases lining up with TRBD2. The germline V gene encodes CDR1 SGHDN and CDR2 FVKESK. CDR3 length: 18 residues. The trim removed 0 bases at V and 6 bases at J, leaving 11 bases unmatched. CDR3 in DNA: TGTGCCAGCAGCCAAGATCATAGAGGACTAGCGGGAGCAGTCGAGCAGTACTTC. Protein product: CASSQDHRGLAGAVEQYF.

The gene calls are TRBV11-2 and TRBJ1-3; 10 bases are a match to TRBD1. CDR3 length: 16 residues. Per germline, CDR1 SGHAT and CDR2 FQNNGV. The ends lost 3 bases at V and 3 bases at J; junction bases unmatched: 5. The CDR3 is CASSFPDRGDGNTIYF. CDR3 in DNA: TGTGCCAGCAGCTTTCCGGACAGGGGGGATGGAAACACCATATATTTT.

This clonotype was counted at least ten times. CDR3 in amino acids: CASSQGAGNTIYF. The CDR3 nucleotides read TGTGCCAGCAGTCAGGGTGCTGGAAACACCATATATTTT. The chain is built from TRBV27 and TRBJ1-3, with D possibly TRBD1 on 5 matching bases. V lost 5 bases and J lost 2, with 7 bases in between. The germline V gene encodes CDR1 MNHEY and CDR2 SMNVEV (reference sequence). The CDR3 consists of 13 residues.

The chain couples TRBV12-3 or TRBV12-4 to TRBJ1-1, with a tentative D call TRBD1 (5 bases). Trimming took off 5 bases at V and 8 bases at J, with 12 bases between the two ends. CDR3 size: 12 residues. The CDR3 region has the DNA TGTGCCAGCAGTGAACCCCGGGGGGAAGCTTTCTTT. Its protein is CASSEPRGEAFF.

The V and J genes are TRBV7-9 and TRBJ2-7, with TRBD1 matching over 7 bases. Germline V gene data show CDR1 as SEHNR and CDR2 as FQNEAQ (reference sequence). V shed 5 bases and J 7 bases; nucleotides not matched to a gene: 11. The CDR3 sequence is 14 residues long. The CDR3 loop is CASSLQGEMSEQYF. The CDR3 DNA sequence: TGTGCCAGCAGCCTTCAGGGGGAGATGAGTGAGCAGTACTTC.

The V gene is TRBV20-1, the J gene TRBJ2-5; possible D gene TRBD2, 5 bases. Germline V gene sequence: CDR1 DFQATT, CDR2 SNEGSKA (reference sequence). There are 13 residues in the CDR3. Deletions cut 2 bases from V and 5 bases from J, with 12 bases between. The chain's CDR3 is CSARLAQTETQYF. The CDR3 nucleotides read TGCAGTGCTAGACTAGCTCAGACGGAGACCCAGTACTTC.

This clonotype was observed a handful of times. The rearrangement uses TRBV24-1 and TRBJ1-1; no clear D gene. The V and J ends lost 10 bases and 2 bases respectively, with 10 bases between them. Germline V gene lookup returns CDR1 KGHDR and CDR2 SFDVKD. The CDR3 length is 12 residues. CDR3 residues: CATSDGNTEAFF. The CDR3 DNA follows: TGTGCCACGTCAGACGGAAACACTGAAGCTTTCTTT.

At least ten counts were recorded for this clonotype. This clone may be a read error of a much larger clone one base away. This chain connects TRBV12-3 or TRBV12-4 to TRBJ2-7, with D maybe TRBD2 (6 bases). The CDR3 runs 12 residues. The CDR3 DNA is TGTGCCGGCAGTTTGGCGGGGCGCGAGCAGTACTTC. Translation gives CAGSLAGREQYF.

This clonotype was counted at least ten times. This may come from a read error, since a much larger clone is one base off. The DNA for the CDR3 is TGTGCCAGCAGTTCAAAGGGGGCGTATGGCTACACCTTC. Encoded protein: CASSSKGAYGYTF. This chain joins TRBV12-3 or TRBV12-4 and TRBJ1-2, with 7 bases identical to TRBD1. CDR3 size: 13 residues. With 4 bases clipped from V and 5 bases from J, the junction kept 4 bases outside the gene matches.

This clonotype occurred a few times. In nucleotides, the CDR3 is TGTGCCAGCAGCCCAGGGACAATGAATCAGCCCCAGCATTTT. It encodes CASSPGTMNQPQHF. This chain connects TRBV28 to TRBJ1-5, with a tentative D call TRBD1 (6 bases). Germline loops: CDR1 MDHEN, CDR2 SYDVKM. V was shortened by 6 bases and J by 4 bases, with 13 bases between the two germline ends. The CDR3 contains 14 residues.

This clonotype was seen repeatedly, ten times or more. V usage is TRBV30 and J usage is TRBJ2-5, with D perhaps matching TRBD1 or TRBD2 (5 bases each). The germline V gene has CDR1 GTSNPN and CDR2 SVGIG (reference sequence). This CDR3 region has 13 residues. V was pared by 3 bases and J by 0 bases, with 8 bases between. Written as DNA, the CDR3 is TGTGCCTGGAGGGGGGAGAACCAAGAGACCCAGTACTTC. Amino acid sequence: CAWRGENQETQYF.

The chain joins TRBV6-2 or TRBV6-3 to TRBJ2-5; 10 nucleotides match TRBD1. The V and J ends lost 3 bases and 1 base, in that order; junction bases with no gene match: 5. Germline CDR1 is MNHEY and CDR2 is SVGEGT. The CDR3 is 16 amino acids. The CDR3 DNA sequence: TGTGCCAGCAGTTATGACAGGGGGCGCAGCCAAGAGACCCAGTACTTC. Protein sequence: CASSYDRGRSQETQYF.

V and J are TRBV6-1 and TRBJ2-7, with D perhaps given as TRBD1 or TRBD2 (5 bases each). The germline V and J ends were trimmed by 6 bases and 5 bases, with 17 bases remaining between them. In germline, CDR1 is MNHNS, CDR2 SASEGT. This CDR3 is built from 14 residues. The CDR3, as DNA: TGTGCCAGCAGCGACCGGTGGGGGAGCGACGAGCAGTACTTC. This translates into CASSDRWGSDEQYF.

This clonotype was detected many times. The V gene is TRBV12-3 or TRBV12-4, the J gene TRBJ1-1; no definite D call. CDR3 length: 13 residues. V gave up 5 bases and J gave up 5 bases, with 12 bases separating them. For the CDR3, the DNA is TGTGCCAGCAGTCCCAGGATCCCGACTGAAGCTTTCTTT. Protein product: CASSPRIPTEAFF.

In its sample, this clonotype was seen many times. V is TRBV29-1 and J is TRBJ1-1, with D perhaps TRBD1 (5 bases). The germline CDR1 and CDR2 sequences are SQVTM and ANQGSEA. V lost 4 bases and J lost 6, with 9 bases in between. This CDR3 has 11 residues. The CDR3 nucleotides are TGCAGCGTTGCAGGGTCCGCTGAAGCTTTCTTT. Protein sequence: CSVAGSAEAFF.

Ten or more counts support this clonotype. This chain joins TRBV7-2 and TRBJ2-5; 9 bases line up with TRBD1. CDR1 and CDR2 from the germline V gene are SGHTA and FQGNSA. With V trimmed by 2 bases and J by 1 base, 5 bases remained unmatched. CDR3 size: 16 residues. The CDR3 DNA reads TGTGCCAGCAGCTTATCGGGACAGGGCCCCCAAGAGACCCAGTACTTC. Protein sequence: CASSLSGQGPQETQYF.